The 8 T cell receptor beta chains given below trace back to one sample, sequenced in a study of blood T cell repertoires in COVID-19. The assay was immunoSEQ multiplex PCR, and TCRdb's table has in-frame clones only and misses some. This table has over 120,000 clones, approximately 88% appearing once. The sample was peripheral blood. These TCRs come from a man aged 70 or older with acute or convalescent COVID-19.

The CDR3 protein is CASSLVTSGPYEQYF. CDR3 in DNA: TGTGCCAGCAGCTTGGTGACTAGCGGACCCTACGAGCAGTACTTC. This chain connects TRBV5-6 to TRBJ2-7; the match to TRBD2 covers 9 bases. V gave up 0 bases and J gave up 2 bases; unmatched junction bases: 3. CDR1 and CDR2 from the germline V gene are SGHDT and YYEEEE. The CDR3 has 15 residues.

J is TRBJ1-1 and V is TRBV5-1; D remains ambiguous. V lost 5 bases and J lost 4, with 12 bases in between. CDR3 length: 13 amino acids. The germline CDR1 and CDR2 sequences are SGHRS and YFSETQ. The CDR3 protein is CASSRATGTEAFF. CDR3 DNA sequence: TGCGCCAGCAGTCGCGCCACCGGCACTGAAGCTTTCTTT.

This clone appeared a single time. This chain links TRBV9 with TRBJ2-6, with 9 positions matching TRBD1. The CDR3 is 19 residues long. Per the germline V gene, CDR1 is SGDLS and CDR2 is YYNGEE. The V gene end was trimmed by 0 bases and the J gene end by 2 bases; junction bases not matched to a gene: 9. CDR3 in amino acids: CASSVVPGQGSPGANVLTF. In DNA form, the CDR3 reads TGTGCCAGCAGCGTAGTACCTGGACAGGGGAGCCCTGGGGCCAACGTCCTGACTTTC.

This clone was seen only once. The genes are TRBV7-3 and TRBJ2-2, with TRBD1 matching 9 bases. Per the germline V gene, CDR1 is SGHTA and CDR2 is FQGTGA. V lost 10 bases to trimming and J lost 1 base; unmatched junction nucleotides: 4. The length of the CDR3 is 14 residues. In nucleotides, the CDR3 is TGTGCCACCCGGACAGGGGTGAACACCGGGGAGCTGTTTTTT. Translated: CATRTGVNTGELFF.

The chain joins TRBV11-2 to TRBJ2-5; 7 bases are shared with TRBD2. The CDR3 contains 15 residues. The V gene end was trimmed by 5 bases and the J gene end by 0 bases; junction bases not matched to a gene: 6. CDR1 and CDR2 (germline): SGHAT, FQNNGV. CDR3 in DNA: TGTGCCAGCAGCAAATGGGCGGGGGACCAAGAGACCCAGTACTTC. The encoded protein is CASSKWAGDQETQYF.

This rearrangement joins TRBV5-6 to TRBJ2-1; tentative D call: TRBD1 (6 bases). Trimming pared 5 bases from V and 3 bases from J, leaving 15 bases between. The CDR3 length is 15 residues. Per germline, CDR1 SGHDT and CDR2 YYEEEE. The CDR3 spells CASRRGQRFYNEQFF. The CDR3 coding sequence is TGTGCCAGCAGGAGAGGACAGAGATTCTACAATGAGCAGTTCTTC.

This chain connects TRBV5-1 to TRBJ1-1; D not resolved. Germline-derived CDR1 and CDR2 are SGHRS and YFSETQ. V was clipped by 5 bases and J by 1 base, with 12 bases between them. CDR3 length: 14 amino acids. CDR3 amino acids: CASSLQNPNTEAFF. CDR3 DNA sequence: TGCGCCAGCAGTTTACAGAATCCGAACACTGAAGCTTTCTTT.

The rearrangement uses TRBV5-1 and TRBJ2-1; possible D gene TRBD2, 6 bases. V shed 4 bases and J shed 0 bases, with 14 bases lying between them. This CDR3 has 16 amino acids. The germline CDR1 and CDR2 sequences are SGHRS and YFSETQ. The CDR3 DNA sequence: TGCGCCAGCAGCCTGGGACTGAGGAGCTCCTACAATGAGCAGTTCTTC. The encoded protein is CASSLGLRSSYNEQFF.